One and the same sample provided the 2 T cell receptor beta chains below, sequenced in a study of T cells in Graves' hyperthyroidism and ophthalmopathy. Authors of the study amplified TCR beta CDR3 regions from RNA transcripts. TCR CDR3 regions were first amplified by RT-PCR with HTBI primers. TCRdb reprocessed the multiplex PCR reads with MiXCR, giving one entry per CDR3 protein. Among about 770,000 distinct CDR3 sequences listed, around a sixth were seen once. The sample taken for sequencing was blood. The receptors originated from a woman between 50 and 59 years old with Graves' hyperthyroidism that later progressed to Graves' ophthalmopathy.

The chain uses TRBV19 and TRBJ2-7; a possible D gene is TRBD2 (6 bases). There are 14 residues in the CDR3. CDR1 and CDR2 (germline): LNHDA, SQIVND (reference sequence). The V gene lost 5 bases and the J gene lost 6 bases, with 17 bases spanning the gap. CDR3 DNA: TGTGCCAGTAGTCGACTAGGACACCCTCTCGAGCAGTACTTC. Its translation: CASSRLGHPLEQYF.

This clonotype was seen many times. This chain joins TRBV5-1 and TRBJ2-7; D remains unclear. V lost 4 bases, J lost 4 bases, and 6 bases lay in between. CDR3 size: 11 residues. Germline assignment: CDR1 SGHRS and CDR2 YFSETQ. DNA of the CDR3: TGCGCCAGCAGCGTGGATTACGAGCAGTACTTC. Protein: CASSVDYEQYF.